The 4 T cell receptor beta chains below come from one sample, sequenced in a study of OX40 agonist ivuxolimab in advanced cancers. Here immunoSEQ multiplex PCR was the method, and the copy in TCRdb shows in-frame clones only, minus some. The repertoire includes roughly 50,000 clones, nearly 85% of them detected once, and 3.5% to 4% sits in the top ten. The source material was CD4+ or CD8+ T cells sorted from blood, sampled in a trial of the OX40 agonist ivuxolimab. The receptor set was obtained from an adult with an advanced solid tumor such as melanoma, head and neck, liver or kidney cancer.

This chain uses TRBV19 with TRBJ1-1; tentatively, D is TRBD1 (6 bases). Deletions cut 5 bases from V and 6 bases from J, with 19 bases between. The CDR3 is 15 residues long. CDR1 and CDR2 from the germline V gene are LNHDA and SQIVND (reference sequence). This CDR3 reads CASSPSTGSGSEAFF. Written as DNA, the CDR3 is TGTGCCAGTAGTCCCTCCACAGGGTCGGGCTCTGAAGCTTTCTTT.

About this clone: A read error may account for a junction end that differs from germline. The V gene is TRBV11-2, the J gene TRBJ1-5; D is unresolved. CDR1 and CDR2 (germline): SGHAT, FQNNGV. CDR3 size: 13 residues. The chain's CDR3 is CASSLDHGREIFF. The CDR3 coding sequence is TGTGCCAGCAGCTTAGATCATGGGAGGGAAATATTTTTT.

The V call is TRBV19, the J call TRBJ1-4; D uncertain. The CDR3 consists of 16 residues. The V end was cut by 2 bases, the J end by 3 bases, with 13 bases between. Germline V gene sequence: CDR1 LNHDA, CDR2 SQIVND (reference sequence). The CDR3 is CASSINWEGANEKLFF. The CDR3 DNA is TGTGCCAGTAGTATAAACTGGGAGGGAGCTAATGAAAAACTGTTTTTT.

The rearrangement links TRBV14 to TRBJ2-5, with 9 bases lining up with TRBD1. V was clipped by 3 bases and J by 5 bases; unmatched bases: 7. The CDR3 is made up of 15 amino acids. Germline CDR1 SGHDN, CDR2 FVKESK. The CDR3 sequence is CASSHLQGAKETQYF. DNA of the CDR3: TGTGCCAGCAGCCACCTACAGGGGGCGAAGGAGACCCAGTACTTC.